The 25 T cell receptor beta chains given below trace back to one sample, sequenced in a study of cytomegalovirus exposure and HLA in healthy donors. Primers: 60 Vbeta forward and 13 Jbeta reverse. Some clones are missing from TCRdb's copy, which holds only in-frame ones; the method was immunoSEQ multiplex PCR. The sample lists 95,000 to 150,000 clones, about four fifths occurring once. Sequenced sample: PBMCs. Every receptor here comes from a woman in her fifties or sixties in good health and CMV-seropositive.

The chain joins TRBV6-5 to TRBJ2-5; the D gene is possibly TRBD2 (6 bases). The CDR3 has 12 residues. V was trimmed by 4 bases and J by 11 bases, leaving 14 bases between them. The germline V gene encodes CDR1 MNHEY and CDR2 SVGAGI. CDR3 nucleotides: TGTGCCAGCAGTTCCTGGAGGGTTCCGCAGTACTTC. This encodes CASSSWRVPQYF.

This chain uses TRBV4-1 with TRBJ2-3, with D uncertain. CDR3 length equals 15 residues. CDR1 and CDR2 (germline): MGHRA, YSYEKL. Trimming took 5 bases from V and 3 from J, leaving 15 bases between them. The CDR3 DNA is TGCGCCAGCAGCGTCCTCCCCCTGTCGACAGATACGCAGTATTTT. This gives the protein CASSVLPLSTDTQYF.

The chain couples TRBV2 to TRBJ2-7; perhaps TRBD2 as D (5 bases). The germline V gene encodes CDR1 SNHLY and CDR2 FYNNEI. The V and J ends lost 6 bases and 4 bases respectively, with 22 bases between them. The CDR3 has 16 amino acids. The CDR3 DNA follows: TGTGCCAGCAGACCCGCCGGGATCGGAAGTATGTACGAGCAGTACTTC. This codes for CASRPAGIGSMYEQYF.

J is TRBJ2-3 and V is TRBV15; tentatively, D is TRBD1 (5 bases). Germline V lookup: CDR1 LNHNV, CDR2 YYDKDF (reference sequence). The length of the CDR3 is 16 residues. Trimming shortened V by 0 bases and J by 4 bases, and 14 bases separated the two germline ends. The CDR3 spells CATSRDWVRAADTQYF. CDR3 coding DNA: TGTGCCACCAGCAGAGATTGGGTCAGGGCCGCAGATACGCAGTATTTT. Complete variable domain (other parts from reference TRBV15 and TRBJ2-3): DAMVIQNPRYQVTQFGKPVTLSCSQTLNHNVMYWYQQKSSQAPKLLFHYYDKDFNNEADTPDNFQSRRPNTSFCFLDIRSPGLGDTAMYLCATSRDWVRAADTQYFGPGTRLTVL.

The rearrangement joins TRBV5-1 to TRBJ2-5; 12 bases map to TRBD2. Germline V gives CDR1 SGHRS, CDR2 YFSETQ. V trimming: 2 bases; J trimming: 5 bases; junction bases outside the gene matches: 4. This CDR3 is built from 15 residues. The CDR3 here is CASSFGGTSGETQYF. Written as DNA, the CDR3 is TGCGCCAGCAGCTTCGGAGGGACTAGCGGGGAGACCCAGTACTTC.

The chain has TRBV6-5 and TRBJ2-1; perhaps TRBD2 as D (6 bases). Germline lookup yields CDR1 MNHEY and CDR2 SVGAGI. The CDR3 has 15 residues. Trimming removed 0 bases from V and 8 bases from J, with 14 bases in between. CDR3 coding DNA: TGTGCCAGCAGTTACTCGAGTACTAGCTGGTATGAGCAGTTCTTC. It yields the protein CASSYSSTSWYEQFF.

This chain links TRBV18 with TRBJ2-7; no firm D call. Trimming shortened V by 1 base and J by 3 bases, and 10 bases separated the two germline ends. Germline assignment: CDR1 KGHSH and CDR2 LQKENI. The CDR3 runs to 14 residues. The CDR3 protein is CASSPLLGSYEQYF. CDR3 DNA sequence: TGTGCCAGCTCACCACTTCTGGGCAGCTACGAGCAGTACTTC.

The V and J genes are TRBV6-5 and TRBJ2-3; 8 bases are shared with TRBD1. This CDR3 is built from 15 residues. J gave up 7 bases and V 2 bases, and 8 bases lay outside the gene matches. From germline, CDR1 is MNHEY and CDR2 SVGAGI. In DNA form, the CDR3 reads TGTGCCAGCAGTTACGTGCCAGGGGGCACTTATACGCAGTATTTT. Translating gives CASSYVPGGTYTQYF.

The chain links TRBV30 to TRBJ1-1; D remains unclear. Trimming removed 2 bases at V and 1 base at J, with 8 bases between. Germline-derived CDR1 and CDR2 are GTSNPN and SVGIG (reference sequence). This CDR3 comprises 13 residues. In DNA, the CDR3 is TGTGCCTGGAGTTTAGAGGGGAACACTGAAGCTTTCTTT. Protein product: CAWSLEGNTEAFF.

This rearrangement joins TRBV4-1 to TRBJ2-5, with 9 bases that match TRBD2. This CDR3 is 16 amino acids long. The J segment lost 3 bases and the V segment lost 4 bases, leaving 9 bases of the junction unmatched. CDR1 is MGHRA, CDR2 YSYEKL, per germline. The CDR3 region is CASSPPTGLAKETQYF. The CDR3 region has the DNA TGCGCCAGCAGCCCCCCGACCGGACTAGCGAAAGAGACCCAGTACTTC.

Only a few counts were recorded for this clone. The rearrangement uses TRBV7-9 and TRBJ2-5; 14 nucleotides line up with TRBD2. CDR3 length: 16 residues. Germline values: CDR1 SEHNR, CDR2 FQNEAQ (reference sequence). J was trimmed by 5 bases and V by 4 bases; bases with no gene match: 6. The DNA for the CDR3 is TGTGCCAGCAGCTACGGGACTAGCGGGAGCTTGGAGACCCAGTACTTC. It is translated as CASSYGTSGSLETQYF.

The rearrangement links TRBV7-8 to TRBJ2-5; 8 bases line up with TRBD2. Germline values: CDR1 SGHVS, CDR2 FQNEAQ. Trimming removed 5 bases from V and 5 bases from J; junction bases left unmatched: 10. The CDR3 has 15 residues. The CDR3 DNA is TGTGCCAGCAGCATACTTAGCGGGATAGGGGAGACCCAGTACTTC. Protein product: CASSILSGIGETQYF. Combining the CDR3 with reference TRBV7-8 and TRBJ2-5 gives the whole variable domain GAGVSQSPRYKVAKRGQDVALRCDPISGHVSLFWYQQALGQGPEFLTYFQNEAQLDKSGLPSDRFFAERPEGSVSTLKIQRTQQEDSAVYLCASSILSGIGETQYFGPGTRLLVL.

The J gene is TRBJ1-5, the V gene TRBV6-5; TRBD1 might be the D (6 bases). This CDR3 spans 15 amino acids. The V gene lost 4 bases and the J gene lost 0 bases, with 10 bases spanning the gap. Germline V CDR1 and CDR2: MNHEY, SVGAGI. CDR3 loop: CASSSDSNSNQPQHF. As DNA, the CDR3 is TGTGCCAGCAGTTCGGACAGCAATAGCAATCAGCCCCAGCATTTT.

V and J are TRBV7-2 and TRBJ1-1; D not certain. The CDR3 length is 15 residues. Germline values: CDR1 SGHTA, CDR2 FQGNSA. V lost 1 base and J 2 bases, leaving 11 bases between the germline ends. DNA of the CDR3: TGTGCCAGCAGCTTAGACCAGAGACTTAACACTGAAGCTTTCTTT. It codes for CASSLDQRLNTEAFF.

Details on this clone: One junction end disagrees with the germline gene, perhaps due to a read error. The CDR3: CASSSLAFWGF. For the CDR3, the DNA is TGTGCCAGCAGTTCCCTAGCCTTTTGGGGATTC. This chain joins TRBV28 and TRBJ2-7; a possible D gene is TRBD2 (5 bases). This CDR3 spans 11 amino acids. Germline-derived CDR1 and CDR2 are MDHEN and SYDVKM. Using reference TRBV28 and TRBJ2-7 for the parts outside the CDR3, the full variable domain is DVKVTQSSRYLVKRTGEKVFLECVQDMDHENMFWYRQDPGLGLRLIYFSYDVKMKEKGDIPEGYSVSREKKERFSLILESASTNQTSMYLCASSSLAFWGFGPGTRLTVT.

V is TRBV9 and J is TRBJ2-7; 7 nucleotides line up with TRBD2. The CDR3 extends over 17 amino acids. V lost 0 bases, J lost 1 base, and 10 bases stayed unmatched. CDR1 and CDR2 from the germline V gene are SGDLS and YYNGEE. CDR3 in amino acids: CASSVGRGGTGSYEQYF. The DNA for the CDR3 is TGTGCCAGCAGCGTAGGAAGGGGAGGGACGGGTTCCTACGAGCAGTACTTC.

The V call is TRBV29-1, the J call TRBJ2-1; 9 nucleotides line up with TRBD2. After removal of 6 bases from V and 2 bases from J, the junction contained 17 bases not matched to a gene. This CDR3 has 18 amino acids. Germline V lookup: CDR1 SQVTM, CDR2 ANQGSEA. DNA of the CDR3: TGCAGCGTCACCGGCGGTGGTAGCGGGAGAGAAACCTACAATGAGCAGTTCTTC. Encoded protein: CSVTGGGSGRETYNEQFF.

V usage is TRBV27 and J usage is TRBJ1-6; no clear D gene. CDR1 is MNHEY and CDR2 is SMNVEV in the germline V gene (reference sequence). V lost 7 bases and J lost 5, with 18 bases in between. The CDR3 loop spans 16 amino acids. The CDR3 here is CASTLARTGNNSPLHF. For the CDR3, the DNA is TGTGCCAGCACCTTGGCCAGGACGGGGAATAATTCACCCCTCCACTTT.

This chain uses TRBV2 with TRBJ2-7; TRBD2 agrees at 11 bases. Trimming removed 8 bases from V and 4 bases from J; junction bases left unmatched: 4. The CDR3 contains 13 residues. Per the germline V gene, CDR1 is SNHLY and CDR2 is FYNNEI. This CDR3 reads CASRTSGSYEQYF. Here the CDR3 DNA reads TGTGCCAGCCGCACTAGCGGGAGTTACGAGCAGTACTTC.

The chain links TRBV5-1 to TRBJ1-4; D perhaps matches TRBD1 (6 bases). V dropped 4 bases and J dropped 4 bases, with 14 bases sitting between them. The CDR3 extends over 15 amino acids. CDR1 and CDR2 (germline): SGHRS, YFSETQ. CDR3 in DNA: TGCGCCAGCAGCCTCGAGACAGGATATAATGAAAAACTGTTTTTT. Its protein product is CASSLETGYNEKLFF. The full variable domain, in which reference TRBV5-1 and TRBJ1-4 provide the parts outside the CDR3, is KAGVTQTPRYLIKTRGQQVTLSCSPISGHRSVSWYQQTPGQGLQFLFEYFSETQRNKGNFPGRFSGRQFSNSRSEMNVSTLELGDSALYLCASSLETGYNEKLFFGSGTQLSVL.

This clone was detected once. The genes are TRBV6-5 and TRBJ2-1; D is uncertain. Trimming took 6 bases from V and 4 from J, leaving 16 bases between them. Germline V CDR1 and CDR2: MNHEY, SVGAGI. This CDR3 spans 15 amino acids. The CDR3 coding sequence is TGTGCCAGCAGACACGGAGAGATTGGGTACAATGAGCAGTTCTTC. This translates into CASRHGEIGYNEQFF.

This clone was counted a single time. V usage is TRBV25-1 and J usage is TRBJ1-5; 7 bases map to TRBD1. The CDR3 loop spans 15 amino acids. CDR1 and CDR2 from the germline V gene are MGHDK and SYGVNS. The V segment lost 3 bases and the J segment 5 bases; nucleotides outside the gene matches: 7. CDR3 in DNA: TGTGCCAGCAGTGATGGCAGGGGGATCGATCAGCCCCAGCATTTT. This translates into CASSDGRGIDQPQHF.

J is TRBJ2-7 and V is TRBV30; weak D call: TRBD1 (5 bases). The CDR3 contains 14 residues. The V end was cut by 0 bases, the J end by 3 bases, with 12 bases between. Germline CDR1 is GTSNPN and CDR2 is SVGIG (reference sequence). The CDR3 is CAWSVDQGHYEQYF. In nucleotides, the CDR3 is TGTGCCTGGAGTGTAGATCAGGGCCACTACGAGCAGTACTTC.

This sequence joins TRBV20-1 and TRBJ2-7; perhaps TRBD1 as D (5 bases). V lost 5 bases and J lost 3, with 8 bases in between. The CDR3 is 11 residues long. Germline CDR1 reads DFQATT; CDR2 reads SNEGSKA (reference sequence). Here the CDR3 reads CSAPDSYEQYF. CDR3 nucleotides: TGCAGTGCTCCTGACAGCTACGAGCAGTACTTC.

The chain employs TRBV9 and TRBJ1-1; weak D call: TRBD1 (6 bases). CDR1 SGDLS and CDR2 YYNGEE come from the germline V gene. CDR3 length: 15 amino acids. The V end lost 3 bases, the J end lost 1 base, and 13 bases lay between the germline ends. The CDR3 loop reads CASSDRVGTNTEAFF. CDR3 in DNA: TGTGCCAGCAGCGACAGGGTGGGTACGAACACTGAAGCTTTCTTT. The variable domain in full, with the rest retrieved from reference TRBV9 and TRBJ1-1, is DSGVTQTPKHLITATGQRVTLRCSPRSGDLSVYWYQQSLDQGLQFLIQYYNGEERAKGNILERFSAQQFPDLHSELNLSSLELGDSALYFCASSDRVGTNTEAFFGQGTRLTVV.